Listed here are 27 T cell receptor beta chains from one sample, sequenced in a study of CD8+ T cells in alopecia areata. Sample treatment: oral pan-JAK inhibitor, 5-10 mg twice daily. cDNA prepared by RNA extraction and subsequent reverse transcription served as the template for sequencing. The assay was immunoSEQ multiplex PCR, and TCRdb's table has in-frame clones only and misses some. Of about 180,000 clones in the sample, around half are singletons; the top ten hold about a tenth. Source: CD8+ T cells sorted from blood, taken at week 24, from a patient treated with tofacitinib. The receptors derive from a human donor with alopecia areata.

There are a few counts of this clone. V is TRBV14 and J is TRBJ2-5; D may be TRBD1 (6 bases). There are 17 residues in the CDR3. Germline loops: CDR1 SGHDN, CDR2 FVKESK. V was trimmed by 5 bases and J by 4 bases, leaving 23 bases between them. Written as DNA, the CDR3 is TGTGCCAGCAGCGAAGCCTGGGGGACACGCACTGGAGAGACCCAGTACTTC. Protein: CASSEAWGTRTGETQYF.

This clone was seen more than once but under ten times. The chain carries TRBV10-2 and TRBJ2-3; D is perhaps TRBD1 or TRBD2 (5 bases each). Germline CDR1 reads WSHSY; CDR2 reads SAAADI. The CDR3 is 15 amino acids. Trimming left V 5 bases short and J 2 bases short, with 14 bases between. The chain's CDR3 is CASSMGRKITDTQYF. In nucleotides, the CDR3 is TGCGCCAGCAGTATGGGACGGAAAATCACAGATACGCAGTATTTT.

The rearrangement uses TRBV15 and TRBJ1-1, with D hard to call. Trimming took off 5 bases at V and 1 base at J, with 8 bases between the two ends. CDR3 length equals 13 residues. Per the germline V gene, CDR1 is LNHNV and CDR2 is YYDKDF (reference sequence). CDR3 sequence (DNA): TGTGCCACCAGCCGAACAGCGAACACTGAAGCTTTCTTT. Encoded protein: CATSRTANTEAFF.

This sequence joins TRBV14 and TRBJ2-7, with a tentative D call TRBD1 (6 bases). The CDR3 contains 14 residues. Trimming pared 4 bases from V and 7 bases from J, leaving 17 bases between. Germline V CDR1 and CDR2: SGHDN, FVKESK. CDR3 nucleotides: TGTGCCAGCAGCCCCCCAGGGGATTTGGGGGAGCAGTACTTC. This encodes CASSPPGDLGEQYF.

V usage is TRBV29-1 and J usage is TRBJ1-2; D not resolved. The CDR3 is made up of 11 amino acids. Germline V CDR1 and CDR2: SQVTM, ANQGSEA. V lost 7 bases to trimming and J lost 4 bases, with 10 bases between them. CDR3 nucleotide sequence: TGCAGCGAACGTAACATCTATGGCTACACCTTC. This gives the protein CSERNIYGYTF.

This chain uses TRBV11-2 with TRBJ2-3, with no clear D. V lost 3 bases and J 7 bases, leaving 8 bases between the germline ends. The CDR3 has 12 residues. Germline V lookup: CDR1 SGHAT, CDR2 FQNNGV. CDR3 DNA sequence: TGTGCCAGCAGCTTGCTTGGAAATACGCAGTATTTT. It codes for CASSLLGNTQYF.

This clone was observed a few times. V and J are TRBV11-2 and TRBJ2-2; no reliable D call. The V gene lost 5 bases and the J gene lost 6 bases, with 7 bases spanning the gap. This CDR3 spans 12 amino acids. Germline CDR1 SGHAT, CDR2 FQNNGV. CDR3 residues: CASSASSGELFF. The CDR3 bases are TGTGCCAGCAGCGCGTCATCCGGGGAGCTGTTTTTT.

The V gene is TRBV29-1, the J gene TRBJ1-2, with D possibly TRBD1 on 5 matching bases. The V gene lost 0 bases and the J gene lost 14 bases, with 10 bases spanning the gap. CDR1 is SQVTM, CDR2 ANQGSEA, per germline. The CDR3 is 10 amino acids. CDR3 bases: TGCAGCGTTGAAGACCGCGGGGGGACCTTC. Translation: CSVEDRGGTF.

This clone came up a few times. The V call is TRBV14, the J call TRBJ2-5, with D possibly matching TRBD1 (5 bases). Germline loops: CDR1 SGHDN, CDR2 FVKESK. The CDR3 totals 16 residues. V lost 0 bases to trimming and J lost 5 bases, with 16 bases between them. The CDR3 DNA reads TGTGCCAGCAGCCAAGATAAAAGGCTCTCAGGGGAGACCCAGTACTTC. It translates to CASSQDKRLSGETQYF.

The chain combines TRBV10-3 with TRBJ1-2; D remains ambiguous. The CDR3 is made up of 11 amino acids. Per the germline V gene, CDR1 is ENHRY and CDR2 is SYGVKD. Trimming removed 6 bases from V and 2 bases from J, with 4 bases in between. The CDR3 coding sequence is TGTGCCATCAGGAAGAACTATGGCTACACCTTC. It translates to CAIRKNYGYTF.

This chain uses TRBV2 with TRBJ1-6; D perhaps matches TRBD1 (5 bases). Trimming cost V 2 bases and J 6 bases, with 14 bases left between them. Germline V lookup: CDR1 SNHLY, CDR2 FYNNEI. The CDR3 has 16 amino acids. The CDR3 region is CASSEMVGAGNSPLHF. As DNA, the CDR3 is TGTGCCAGCAGTGAAATGGTAGGGGCCGGTAATTCACCCCTCCACTTT. Combining the CDR3 with reference TRBV2 and TRBJ1-6 gives the whole variable domain EPEVTQTPSHQVTQMGQEVILRCVPISNHLYFYWYRQILGQKVEFLVSFYNNEISEKSEIFDDQFSVERPDGSNFTLKIRSTKLEDSAMYFCASSEMVGAGNSPLHFGNGTRLTVT.

The chain uses TRBV15 and TRBJ2-2; 11 bases are a match to TRBD1. CDR1 is LNHNV and CDR2 is YYDKDF in the germline V gene (reference sequence). V was clipped by 5 bases and J by 5 bases; unmatched bases: 13. CDR3 length equals 18 residues. The CDR3 here is CATSARTGGRVKTGELFF. The CDR3 DNA is TGTGCCACCAGCGCCAGGACAGGGGGCAGAGTAAAAACCGGGGAGCTGTTTTTT.

This chain links TRBV7-2 with TRBJ2-5; tentatively, D is TRBD2 (6 bases). The V and J ends lost 8 bases and 5 bases respectively, with 12 bases between them. CDR3 length equals 12 residues. Germline CDR1 reads SGHTA; CDR2 reads FQGNSA. The DNA for the CDR3 is TGTGCCAGCCTGGGAGGACGGGAGACCCAGTACTTC. As protein: CASLGGRETQYF.

In its sample, this clone was seen a few times. The genes are TRBV27 and TRBJ2-2; the D is unclear. This CDR3 region has 13 residues. With 4 bases removed from V and 1 base from J, the gap between germline ends came to 4 bases. Per the germline V gene, CDR1 is MNHEY and CDR2 is SMNVEV (reference sequence). The CDR3 region is CASSSENTGELFF. The CDR3 nucleotides are TGTGCCAGCAGTTCAGAGAACACCGGGGAGCTGTTTTTT.

J is TRBJ2-1 and V is TRBV6-6; 7 nucleotides align to TRBD2. V lost 2 bases, J lost 5 bases, and 9 bases stayed unmatched. In germline, CDR1 is MNHNY, CDR2 SVGAGI (reference sequence). The CDR3 has 16 amino acids. The CDR3 DNA follows: TGTGCCAGCAGTTACCCTTCTAGCGGTTGGGACAATGAGCAGTTCTTC. Translating gives CASSYPSSGWDNEQFF.

The rearrangement links TRBV29-1 to TRBJ1-1; 8 bases match TRBD1. The CDR3 totals 17 residues. The germline V gene has CDR1 SQVTM and CDR2 ANQGSEA. Unmatched junction bases numbered 10, after V lost 1 base and J lost 0 bases. CDR3 loop: CSVEGLTGARVNTEAFF. Here the CDR3 DNA reads TGCAGCGTTGAAGGCCTGACAGGGGCCCGGGTGAACACTGAAGCTTTCTTT.

The CDR3 nucleotides are TGCAGCGTTTCAATGGACAGTTACTACAATGAGCAGTTCTTC. This gives the protein CSVSMDSYYNEQFF. This rearrangement joins TRBV29-1 to TRBJ2-1; tentative D call: TRBD1 (6 bases). Trimming stripped 5 bases from V and 3 bases from J, with 14 bases between. The V gene's germline CDR1 is SQVTM and CDR2 ANQGSEA. This CDR3 region has 14 residues.

The chain is built from TRBV5-4 and TRBJ2-2, with D hard to call. The CDR3 consists of 12 residues. The germline V gene encodes CDR1 SGHNT and CDR2 YYREEE (reference sequence). V was pared by 9 bases and J by 3 bases, with 9 bases between. The CDR3 sequence: CATPLYTGELFF. In DNA, the CDR3 is TGTGCCACCCCATTGTACACCGGGGAGCTGTTTTTT.

V usage is TRBV6-6 and J usage is TRBJ2-1; the D is unclear. The CDR3 runs 14 residues. The germline gives CDR1 MNHNY, CDR2 SVGAGI (reference sequence). V shed 5 bases and J shed 8 bases, with 16 bases lying between them. The CDR3 spells CASSPFRAQDEQFF. For the CDR3, the DNA is TGTGCCAGCAGTCCCTTTAGGGCCCAGGATGAGCAGTTCTTC.

The chain links TRBV19 to TRBJ1-1; D not certain. Germline assignment: CDR1 LNHDA and CDR2 SQIVND (reference sequence). V dropped 1 base and J dropped 11 bases, with 8 bases sitting between them. This CDR3 region has 11 residues. The CDR3 here is CASSIAETAFF. CDR3 in DNA: TGTGCCAGTAGTATAGCAGAGACGGCTTTCTTT.

V is TRBV15 and J is TRBJ2-7, with no clear D. There are 13 residues in the CDR3. In germline, CDR1 is LNHNV, CDR2 YYDKDF (reference sequence). V shed 6 bases and J shed 7 bases, with 16 bases lying between them. The CDR3 nucleotides read TGTGCCACCAGGAGGCAAGGTTTCGAGGAGCAGTACTTC. It encodes CATRRQGFEEQYF.

The chain couples TRBV13 to TRBJ2-5; a weak D match, TRBD2 (6 bases). This CDR3 has 13 residues. V dropped 5 bases and J dropped 5 bases, with 12 bases sitting between them. Germline assignment: CDR1 PRHDT and CDR2 FYEKMQ (reference sequence). CDR3 sequence (DNA): TGTGCCAGCAGCCCCGGACTACGGGAGACCCAGTACTTC. This encodes CASSPGLRETQYF.

This clone came up once. The rearrangement uses TRBV7-9 and TRBJ2-1; 7 bases fit TRBD2. V shed 5 bases, J shed 2 bases, and the junction held 6 bases outside the gene matches. The CDR3 spans 15 residues. The germline CDR1 and CDR2 sequences are SEHNR and FQNEAQ (reference sequence). The CDR3 DNA is TGTGCCAGCAGCCATTCTAGCGGAACCTACAATGAGCAGTTCTTC. Its translation: CASSHSSGTYNEQFF.

The CDR3 region has the DNA TGTGCCTGGAGTGGTGTCACAGATACGCAGTATTTT. Residues: CAWSGVTDTQYF. The chain couples TRBV30 to TRBJ2-3; no firm D call. V was clipped by 1 base and J by 2 bases, with 4 bases between them. The CDR3 is made up of 12 amino acids. The germline CDR1 and CDR2 sequences are GTSNPN and SVGIG (reference sequence).

This chain's CDR3 is CAWSTGQGLDEQYF. For the CDR3, the DNA is TGTGCCTGGAGTACCGGACAGGGGCTCGACGAGCAGTACTTC. The chain carries TRBV30 and TRBJ2-7; TRBD1 aligns across 9 bases. This CDR3 is built from 14 residues. The J segment lost 5 bases and the V segment lost 2 bases, leaving 7 bases of the junction unmatched. From germline, CDR1 is GTSNPN and CDR2 SVGIG (reference sequence).

This clone occurred many times. The V call is TRBV27, the J call TRBJ2-1; 10 nucleotides line up with TRBD1. The ends lost 6 bases at V and 9 bases at J; junction bases unmatched: 11. In germline, CDR1 is MNHEY, CDR2 SMNVEV (reference sequence). The length of the CDR3 is 15 residues. The CDR3 region has the DNA TGTGCCAGCAGACCCTTGACAGGGGGCGGCGGTGAGCAGTTCTTC. Its translation: CASRPLTGGGGEQFF.

This rearrangement joins TRBV13 to TRBJ2-4; maybe TRBD2 (6 bases). The CDR3 runs 14 residues. V gave up 3 bases and J gave up 7 bases, with 13 bases separating them. Germline values: CDR1 PRHDT, CDR2 FYEKMQ (reference sequence). CDR3 protein: CASSLYGGENIQYF. The CDR3, as DNA: TGTGCCAGCAGCTTGTATGGAGGGGAGAACATTCAGTACTTC.